One T cell receptor beta chain is described in this entry. Its antigen target is currently unknown. Sequence at one end of the junction differs from germline and may be a read error. Reading the germline V gene gives CDR1 MNHEY and CDR2 SVGAGI. Spanning cysteine to phenylalanine, the CDR3 consists of 15 amino acids. Only the CDR3 portion is preserved as DNA: 45 bases, with reading frame beginning at the first base. The data are from a study of blood T cells in healthy people across ages (dated by TCRdb to 2015 to 2017). As for the study more broadly: Template switching captured roughly one uniquely barcoded TCR beta cDNA molecule per two T cells in model experiments. The study measured age-related changes in TCR beta repertoire diversity using deep sequencing normalized with unique cDNA molecular identifiers. The donors were divided into four age groups: young (average around 15 years), middle-aged (approximately 42), aged (approximately 64) and long-lived (about 79). To avoid experimental bias, donors of different ages were spread randomly across the sequencing lanes. Two additional independent replicas of 1 million unique cDNA reads from the same blood draw were analyzed for two donors (one aged 18 to 29 and one aged 80 or older).

The paper as a whole reports these results and caveats: Estimates of total diversity from one million sequenced T cells were regarded as lower bounds and underestimates. Since profiling was done on bulk unsorted PBMCs, naive and antigen-experienced compartments could not be conclusively compared. Because donor CMV infection status was unknown, age-related changes in expanded clonotypes were potentially confounded. There was a strong correlation between observed TCR beta diversity and the percentage of naive T cells measured by flow cytometry. Observed TCR beta diversity per million T cells fell roughly linearly with age, and a significant reduction was already apparent by age roughly 40. Compared with the aged group, the long-lived group had more naive CD4+ T cells, fewer expanded clones and increased TCR diversity, suggesting age selection.

The roughly 39 donors, aged about 6 to 100 years, were systemically healthy Caucasian individuals from Russia. About 9.8 milliliters of peripheral blood were drawn from each donor into EDTA-treated Vacutainer tubes. PBMCs were isolated by Ficoll-Paque density-gradient centrifugation, with at least 6 million obtained per sample. Total RNA, at least 6 micrograms per sample, was extracted from PBMCs with Trizol reagent. For every donor, an aliquot of PBMCs went through flow cytometry to measure the percentages of naive CD45RAhigh/CD27high T cells. The protocol used for the library was 5' RACE. The second PCR ran for roughly 7 to 11 cycles and used a J-beta primer mix along with a sample-barcoded 5' primer. A unique molecular identifier was introduced onto each TCR beta cDNA molecule by a template-switch 5' adaptor carrying 12 random nucleotides. Each sample yielded at least 2.5 million CDR3-containing paired-end reads. All of the RNA was converted into first-strand cDNA using the Mint cDNA synthesis kit, with a TRBC-specific oligonucleotide serving as the primer. Following uracil-DNA glycosylase treatment, all cDNA underwent a first 18-cycle PCR with the universal primers M1SS and BC2_uni_R. The paper's data handling went like this. For normalization, 1 million high-quality reads were randomly selected from each sample, with every read carrying a distinct molecular identifier. Instead of being binned into consensus sequences, reads that shared molecular identifiers were thrown out. CDR3 identification, clonotype clustering and error correction used MiTCR with a Q25 quality threshold and the strictest error-elimination algorithm. A nonparametric unseen species model with Euler transformation was used to estimate lower-bound total TCR beta diversity. The public reads were run again by TCRdb, first through fastp at Q25 and then through MiXCR, and only productive beta chains were kept. Identical CDR3 proteins give one entry, which carries the most common genes and DNA. The V and J calls come from TCRdb's annotation, not from the publication. This sample comprises around 2 million distinct CDR3 sequences, about 39% of them detected only once. The ten largest clones take up roughly 23% of the sample.

The V and J segments used are TRBV6-5 and TRBJ1-4; no D gene call is confident. The sequence was obtained from a human donor in good health. The sequenced material came from blood. The CDR3 corresponds to CASSYNLATSEKLFF. The sequence in DNA is TGTGCCAGCAGTTACAACCTCGCAACTAGTGAAAAACTGTTTTTT.